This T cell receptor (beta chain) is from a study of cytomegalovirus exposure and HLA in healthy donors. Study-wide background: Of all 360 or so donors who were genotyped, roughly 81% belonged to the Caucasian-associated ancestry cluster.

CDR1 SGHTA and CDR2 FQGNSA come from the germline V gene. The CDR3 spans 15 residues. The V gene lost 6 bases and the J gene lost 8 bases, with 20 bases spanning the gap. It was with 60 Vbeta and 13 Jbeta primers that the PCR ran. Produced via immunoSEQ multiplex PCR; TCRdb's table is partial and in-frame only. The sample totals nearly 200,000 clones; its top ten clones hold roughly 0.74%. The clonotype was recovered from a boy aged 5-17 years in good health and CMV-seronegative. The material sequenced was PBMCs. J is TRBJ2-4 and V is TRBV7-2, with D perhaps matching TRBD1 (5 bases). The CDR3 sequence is CASSRAPGNLDIQYF. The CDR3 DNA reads TGTGCCAGCAGTCGCGCTCCAGGGAATCTGGACATTCAGTACTTC.